These T cell receptor beta chains were read from a single sample in a study of early T cells in non-severe SARS-CoV-2 infection. One entry per CDR3 protein results from TCRdb running MiXCR on the 5' RACE reads. Of roughly 56,000 distinct CDR3 sequences listed, roughly 8.2% were seen once; the top ten hold 4% to 5.5%. Sequenced sample: whole blood. The receptors stem from an adult who was a healthcare worker with PCR-confirmed SARS-CoV-2 infection or an uninfected control (not recorded which). The CDR3 runs from the conserved cysteine through the conserved F or W. A D gene is named only where the DNA matches it firmly. The size entry is marked missing in some rows and otherwise reads once, few, many or a size class.

clone_size j_call d_call v_call cdr3_aa cdr3_nt
. TRBJ2-7 . TRBV29-1 CSVGGRAGLYEQYF TGCAGCGTTGGAGGTCGGGCAGGCCTCTACGAGCAGTACTTC
few TRBJ1-6 TRBD1 TRBV7-2 CASSWDRGNSPLHF TGTGCCAGCAGCTGGGACAGGGGAAATTCACCCCTCCACTTT
few TRBJ2-7 . TRBV15 CATSRDRKGTYEQYF TGTGCCACCAGCAGAGATCGCAAGGGGACCTACGAGCAGTACTTC
. TRBJ2-7 TRBD2 TRBV20-1 CSAKLAGAYEQYF TGCAGTGCGAAACTAGCGGGGGCCTACGAGCAGTACTTC
many TRBJ2-2 . TRBV9 CASSPRTETGELFF TGTGCCAGCAGCCCACGGACGGAGACCGGGGAGCTGTTTTTT
few TRBJ2-2 . TRBV2 CASSRQSPGGGTGELFF TGTGCCAGCAGCCGACAATCACCAGGGGGGGGCACCGGGGAGCTGTTTTTT
. TRBJ2-1 . TRBV29-1 CSVRGSLNNEQFF TGCAGCGTCAGGGGTTCGCTTAACAATGAGCAGTTCTTC
. TRBJ1-2 . TRBV3-1 CASSPTGGGYGYTF TGTGCCAGCAGCCCGACAGGAGGAGGCTATGGCTACACCTTC
. TRBJ2-7 . TRBV25-1 CASSDRYEQYF TGTGCCAGCAGTGACCGCTACGAGCAGTACTTC
many TRBJ2-5 . TRBV12-3/TRBV12-4 CASSSPQDSPMETQYF TGTGCCAGCAGTTCACCCCAGGACAGCCCGATGGAGACCCAGTACTTC
many TRBJ1-2 . TRBV5-1 CASSPPGSRGYTF TGCGCCAGCAGCCCACCGGGGAGTCGGGGCTACACCTTC
many TRBJ2-7 . TRBV30 CAWSPSIRPPQYF TGTGCCTGGAGCCCGTCTATCCGACCACCCCAGTACTTC
. TRBJ2-1 TRBD1 TRBV10-1 CASSYTLDRGNEQFF TGCGCCAGCAGTTACACCCTCGACAGGGGCAATGAGCAGTTCTTC
many TRBJ2-3 TRBD2 TRBV19 CASSPGLADTDTQYF TGTGCCAGTAGTCCCGGACTAGCGGACACAGATACGCAGTATTTT
many TRBJ2-7 . TRBV25-1 CASSESGAKNEQYF TGTGCCAGCAGTGAGTCGGGGGCGAAAAACGAGCAGTACTTC
many TRBJ2-7 . TRBV12-3/TRBV12-4 CASGYRGIEQYF TGTGCCAGCGGCTATCGGGGCATCGAGCAGTACTTC
many TRBJ2-2 TRBD1 TRBV29-1 CSVDRGLSTGELFF TGCAGCGTTGACAGGGGGCTGAGCACCGGGGAGCTGTTTTTT
many TRBJ2-1 TRBD2 TRBV2 CASSEGLAASYNEQFF TGTGCCAGCAGTGAAGGACTAGCGGCCTCCTACAATGAGCAGTTCTTC
. TRBJ2-7 . TRBV6-1 CASSDGRAFTYEQYF TGTGCCAGCAGTGATGGCCGGGCCTTTACCTACGAGCAGTACTTC